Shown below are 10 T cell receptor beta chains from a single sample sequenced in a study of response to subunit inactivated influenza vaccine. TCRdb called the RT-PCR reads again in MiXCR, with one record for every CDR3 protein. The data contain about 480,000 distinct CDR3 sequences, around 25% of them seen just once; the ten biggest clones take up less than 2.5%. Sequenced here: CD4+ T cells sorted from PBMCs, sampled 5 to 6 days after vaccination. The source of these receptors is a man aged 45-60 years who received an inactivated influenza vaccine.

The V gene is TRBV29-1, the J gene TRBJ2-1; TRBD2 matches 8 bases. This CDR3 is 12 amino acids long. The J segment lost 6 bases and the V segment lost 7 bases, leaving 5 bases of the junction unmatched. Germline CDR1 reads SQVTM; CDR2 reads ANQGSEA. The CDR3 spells CSGGLEFNEQFF. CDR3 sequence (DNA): TGCAGCGGGGGACTAGAATTCAATGAGCAGTTCTTC.

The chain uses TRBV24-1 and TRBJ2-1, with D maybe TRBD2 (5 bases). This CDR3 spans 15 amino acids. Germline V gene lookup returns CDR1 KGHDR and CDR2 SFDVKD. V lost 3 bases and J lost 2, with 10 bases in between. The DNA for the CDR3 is TGTGCCACCAGTGATAGAGGGTCCCCCTACAATGAGCAGTTCTTC. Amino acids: CATSDRGSPYNEQFF.

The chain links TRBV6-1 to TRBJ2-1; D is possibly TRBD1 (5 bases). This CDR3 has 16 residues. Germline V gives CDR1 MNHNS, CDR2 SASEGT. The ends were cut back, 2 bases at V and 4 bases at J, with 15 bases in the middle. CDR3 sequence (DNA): TGTGCCAGCAGTGAAATGGGTTCGACAGCATACAATGAGCAGTTCTTC. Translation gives CASSEMGSTAYNEQFF.

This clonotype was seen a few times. The CDR3 DNA reads as TGCGCCAGCAGCTTGGGGCAGGGGGAAACAGATACGCAGTATTTT. Protein: CASSLGQGETDTQYF. This sequence joins TRBV5-1 and TRBJ2-3; 7 positions agree with TRBD1. CDR3 length: 15 residues. Per germline, CDR1 SGHRS and CDR2 YFSETQ. J lost 3 bases, V lost 0 bases, and 4 bases had no gene match.

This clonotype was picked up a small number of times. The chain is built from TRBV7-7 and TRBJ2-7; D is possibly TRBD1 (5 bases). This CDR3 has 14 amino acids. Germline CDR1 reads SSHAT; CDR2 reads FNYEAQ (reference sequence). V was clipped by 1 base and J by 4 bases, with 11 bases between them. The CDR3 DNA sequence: TGTGCCAGCAGCTTAGGATCAGGGTTTTACGAGCAGTACTTC. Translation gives CASSLGSGFYEQYF.

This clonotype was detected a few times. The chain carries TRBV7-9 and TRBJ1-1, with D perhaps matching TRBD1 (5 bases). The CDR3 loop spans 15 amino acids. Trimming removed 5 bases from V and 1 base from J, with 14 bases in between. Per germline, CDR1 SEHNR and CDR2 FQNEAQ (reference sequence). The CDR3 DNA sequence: TGTGCCAGCAGCCGCACCTTCCAGGGGAACACTGAAGCTTTCTTT. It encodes CASSRTFQGNTEAFF.

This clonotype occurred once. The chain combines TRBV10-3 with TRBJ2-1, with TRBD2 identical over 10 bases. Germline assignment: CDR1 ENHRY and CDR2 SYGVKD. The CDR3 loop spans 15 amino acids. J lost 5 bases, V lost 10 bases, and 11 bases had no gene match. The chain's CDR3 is CATLNGLADNNEQFF. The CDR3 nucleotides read TGTGCCACCTTAAATGGACTAGCGGACAACAATGAGCAGTTCTTC.

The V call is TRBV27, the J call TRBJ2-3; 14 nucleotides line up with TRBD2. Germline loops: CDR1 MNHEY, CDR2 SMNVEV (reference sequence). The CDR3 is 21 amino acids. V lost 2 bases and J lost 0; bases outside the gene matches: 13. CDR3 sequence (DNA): TGTGCCAGCAGTTTACGCCCCCCGGGACTAGCGGGGGTAGCTAGCACAGATACGCAGTATTTT. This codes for CASSLRPPGLAGVASTDTQYF.

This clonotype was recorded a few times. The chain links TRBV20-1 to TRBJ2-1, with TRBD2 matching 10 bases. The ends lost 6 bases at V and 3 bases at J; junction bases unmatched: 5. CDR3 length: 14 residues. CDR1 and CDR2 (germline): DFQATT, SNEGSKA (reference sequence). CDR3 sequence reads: CSAKRTSGYNEQFF. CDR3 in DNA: TGCAGTGCCAAGCGGACTAGCGGCTACAATGAGCAGTTCTTC.

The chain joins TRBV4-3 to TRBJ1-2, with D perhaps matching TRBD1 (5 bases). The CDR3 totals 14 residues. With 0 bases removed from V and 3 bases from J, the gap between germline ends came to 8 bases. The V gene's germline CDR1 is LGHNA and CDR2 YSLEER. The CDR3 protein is CASSQERGDYGYTF. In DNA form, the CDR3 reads TGCGCCAGCAGCCAAGAAAGGGGAGACTATGGCTACACCTTC.